This is a list of T cell receptor beta chains from one sample in a study of blood T cell repertoires in COVID-19. Profiling relied on immunoSEQ multiplex PCR, and the TCRdb table lists in-frame clones only, not all of them. Of 150,000 to 200,000 clones in the sample, roughly 80% were seen once. Sequencing input: peripheral blood. The receptors were sampled from a man aged 55 to 69 with acute or convalescent COVID-19. The CDR3 runs from the conserved cysteine through the conserved F or W. D genes are given only for firm matches. Expanded clones are given a class, and other clones once, few, many or no size at all.

V,J,size,D,DNA,CDR3
TRBV21-1,TRBJ2-6,.,.,TGTGCCAGCAGCACGGACAGAACAGACTATACCTCTGGGGCCAACGTCCTGACTTTC,CASSTDRTDYTSGANVLTF
TRBV18,TRBJ2-6,.,.,TGTGCCAGCTCGCCGACTCTACAGGTTACCTCTGGGGCCAACGTCCTGACTTTC,CASSPTLQVTSGANVLTF
TRBV7-9,TRBJ2-5,.,TRBD2,TGTGCCAGCACCGGACTAGGGCGGGAGACCCAGTACTTC,CASTGLGRETQYF
TRBV9,TRBJ1-1,.,.,TGTGCCAGCAGCCCTGGGGGCAGAACTGAAGCTTTCTTT,CASSPGGRTEAFF
TRBV30,TRBJ2-2,.,.,TGTGCCTGGAGTGAGAATAGTGCCGGGGAGCTGTTTTTT,CAWSENSAGELFF
TRBV28,TRBJ1-5,few,.,TGTGCCAGCAGTTTTGACAGGCTTAGCAATCAGCCCCAGCATTTT,CASSFDRLSNQPQHF
TRBV7-8,TRBJ2-1,.,TRBD2,TGTGCCAGCAGCCGGAGCGGGACCCGCTCCTACAATGAGCAGTTCTTC,CASSRSGTRSYNEQFF
TRBV27,TRBJ1-5,.,TRBD1,TGTGCCAGCAGTTCGCGACAGGGCGCTCAGCCCCAGCATTTT,CASSSRQGAQPQHF
TRBV4-3,TRBJ2-7,.,.,TGCGCCAGCAGCCAAGATCTGGGGGGGCTCGAGCAGTACTTC,CASSQDLGGLEQYF
TRBV9,TRBJ1-6,.,.,TGTGCCAGCAGCCCGGGGGGGGGTACGGCCTATAATTCACCCCTCCACTTT,CASSPGGGTAYNSPLHF
TRBV5-1,TRBJ1-1,.,.,TGCGCCAGCAGCTTGGGGTCCCGCGGGGGGACTGAAGCTTTCTTT,CASSLGSRGGTEAFF
TRBV2,TRBJ2-7,.,TRBD2,TGTGCCAGCAGTGAAGTGGGACTAGCTGCCGAGCAGTACTTC,CASSEVGLAAEQYF
TRBV15,TRBJ2-3,.,.,TGTGCCACCAGCAGACAGAGCACAGATACGCAGTATTTT,CATSRQSTDTQYF
TRBV19,TRBJ2-1,.,TRBD2,TGTGCCAGTAGCAAAACGAGGCGGTCTAGCGGGTTGAATGAGCAGTTCTTC,CASSKTRRSSGLNEQFF
TRBV10-2,TRBJ2-3,.,.,TGCGCCAGCAGTGTTCACCCCGGGGGCACAGATACGCAGTATTTT,CASSVHPGGTDTQYF
TRBV5-1,TRBJ2-5,.,TRBD1,TGCGCCAGCAGCCCCAGACAGCGCTCAGGGGGCCAACAAGAGACCCAGTACTTC,CASSPRQRSGGQQETQYF
TRBV30,TRBJ1-4,few,TRBD1,TGTGCCTGGAGTGGACAGGGCTACGAAAAACTGTTTTTT,CAWSGQGYEKLFF
TRBV2,TRBJ1-5,.,.,TGTGCCAGCAGTGTCCAGGAGGCCGACCAGCCCCAGCATTTT,CASSVQEADQPQHF
TRBV19,TRBJ2-2,.,TRBD1,TGTGCCAGTAACGGACAGGGGACCGGGGAGCTGTTTTTT,CASNGQGTGELFF
TRBV21-1,TRBJ2-6,.,.,TGTGCCAGCAGCCTTCGACAGGGGGCAGCCTCCGGGGCCAACGTCCTGACTTTC,CASSLRQGAASGANVLTF
TRBV11-2,TRBJ2-7,.,.,TGTGCCAGCAGCTTACGGGGCGAGCAGTACTTC,CASSLRGEQYF
TRBV18,TRBJ1-1,.,.,TGTGCCAGCTCACCACCGGGCAAGAACACTGAAGCTTTCTTT,CASSPPGKNTEAFF
TRBV7-2,TRBJ2-3,.,.,TGTGCCAGCAGCTTAGCGTGGTTTTCGGGAGATAAACCCCCCGATACGCAGTATTTT,CASSLAWFSGDKPPDTQYF
TRBV7-9,TRBJ2-5,.,.,TGTGCCAGCAGCTTAGAGGGGTCGGCAAAGACCCAGTACTTC,CASSLEGSAKTQYF
TRBV7-8,TRBJ2-1,.,.,TGTGCCAGCAGCTTAGTTGCGGGGTTTGGTTCTTATGAGCAGTTCTTC,CASSLVAGFGSYEQFF
TRBV15,TRBJ2-7,few,.,TGTGCCACCAGCAGAGATTACTACGAGCAGTACTTC,CATSRDYYEQYF
TRBV20-1,TRBJ2-5,.,TRBD2,TGCAGTGCTAGTAGCGGGAACCAAGAGACCCAGTACTTC,CSASSGNQETQYF
TRBV4-1,TRBJ1-3,.,TRBD1,TGCGCCAGCAGCCCGAGGGACAGGGCCGGAAACACCATATATTTT,CASSPRDRAGNTIYF
TRBV10-1,TRBJ2-1,once,TRBD2,TGCGCCAGCAGTGAGTCTAGCGGGAGTGGTTACCTATACAATGAGCAGTTCTTC,CASSESSGSGYLYNEQFF
TRBV19,TRBJ1-1,.,.,TGTGCCAGTAGTAACGGACAGACCTTGAACACTGAAGCTTTCTTT,CASSNGQTLNTEAFF
TRBV24-1,TRBJ2-4,.,.,TGTGCCACCAGTGATACGGGGATACGGGACATTCAGTACTTC,CATSDTGIRDIQYF
TRBV4-1,TRBJ2-7,.,.,TGCGCCAGCAGCCAAGTCCCAGGGGCCTACGAGCAGTACTTC,CASSQVPGAYEQYF
TRBV7-6,TRBJ2-1,.,TRBD1,TGTGCCAGCAGCTTTCGGACAGGGAGCTCCTACAATGAGCAGTTCTTC,CASSFRTGSSYNEQFF
TRBV7-2,TRBJ2-2,.,TRBD2,TGTGCCAGCAGCAGACTAGCGGGTTTGTTTAACACCGGGGAGCTGTTTTTT,CASSRLAGLFNTGELFF
TRBV7-9,TRBJ2-2,.,.,TGTGCCAGCAGCTCAATGCCCGGGACATCAGACACCGGGGAGCTGTTTTTT,CASSSMPGTSDTGELFF
TRBV15,TRBJ2-1,.,.,TGTGCCACCAGCAGAGATCCGGGGGATGAGCAGTTCTTC,CATSRDPGDEQFF
TRBV19,TRBJ1-4,.,.,TGTGCCAGTAGTAAGACAGGAGGCACTAATGAAAAACTGTTTTTT,CASSKTGGTNEKLFF
TRBV18,TRBJ2-6,.,TRBD1,TGTGCCAGCTCACCTCAGACAGGGACCTCTGGGGCCAACGTCCTGACTTTC,CASSPQTGTSGANVLTF
TRBV2,TRBJ2-2,.,.,TGTGCCATCCAACTCGGTAGCGGGGAGCTGTTTTTT,CAIQLGSGELFF
TRBV10-3,TRBJ1-4,once,TRBD1,TGTGCCACAACCGACAGGGAAGGTGAAAAACTGTTTTTT,CATTDREGEKLFF
TRBV11-2,TRBJ2-7,.,TRBD2,TGTGCCAGCAGCTTAAGTACGGCATTAGCGGGAGTAACCCGGGAGCAGTACTTC,CASSLSTALAGVTREQYF
TRBV7-8,TRBJ1-1,few,.,TGTGCCAGCAGCCCAGGTCGGACTGAAGCTTTCTTT,CASSPGRTEAFF
TRBV6-6,TRBJ1-5,.,.,TGTGCCAGCAGCAGCCAGGGGCCCTTAGGACCCCAGCATTTT,CASSSQGPLGPQHF
TRBV6-1,TRBJ1-2,.,.,TGTGCCAGCAGTGACGGGTTCTTCTATGGCTACACCTTC,CASSDGFFYGYTF
TRBV29-1,TRBJ1-2,.,TRBD1,TGCAGCGTTAAAAAGACAGGGAACTATGGCTACACCTTC,CSVKKTGNYGYTF
TRBV6-4,TRBJ2-1,once,.,TGTGCCAGCAGAGACCCACGTCGGACAGTCTCCTACAATGAGCAGTTCTTC,CASRDPRRTVSYNEQFF
TRBV7-2,TRBJ1-2,.,.,TGTGCCAGCAGCTTAGAGCAGGGGAGTACCTATGGCTACACCTTC,CASSLEQGSTYGYTF
TRBV25-1,TRBJ1-2,.,TRBD1,TGTGCCAGCAGTGAGGCGGGACAGGTCTATGGCTACACCTTC,CASSEAGQVYGYTF
TRBV9,TRBJ1-1,.,.,TGTGCCAGCAACGGAGGGGTGGTTATGAACACTGAAGCTTTCTTT,CASNGGVVMNTEAFF
TRBV15,TRBJ2-1,.,.,TGTGCCACCGCACTAGTCTCTATTCGGAACAATGAGCAGTTCTTC,CATALVSIRNNEQFF
TRBV19,TRBJ2-5,.,TRBD1,TGTGCCAGTAGTATGGACAGGGGGGTCCAAGAGACCCAGTACTTC,CASSMDRGVQETQYF
TRBV21-1,TRBJ1-1,.,.,TGTGCCAGCAGCAAAGGGGAGGGCAGGGGCAACACTGAAGCTTTCTTT,CASSKGEGRGNTEAFF
TRBV6-1,TRBJ1-2,.,.,TGTGCCAGCAGTGAAGCACTGACAGGCTTCTATGGCTACACCTTC,CASSEALTGFYGYTF
TRBV13,TRBJ2-7,once,TRBD2,TGTGCCAGCAGCCGGACTAGCGGGGGTTTTTACGAGCAGTACTTC,CASSRTSGGFYEQYF
TRBV2,TRBJ1-4,.,.,TGTGCCAGCAGTGAAGCGCTCGAGGAACTGTTTTTT,CASSEALEELFF
TRBV7-9,TRBJ2-3,.,TRBD2,TGTGCCAGCAGCTCCTTTAGCGGGGGCACAGATACGCAGTATTTT,CASSSFSGGTDTQYF
TRBV5-1,TRBJ2-1,.,.,TGCGCCAGCAGCTTAGGGGGCGGGGGGCCCTACAATGAGCAGTTCTTC,CASSLGGGGPYNEQFF
TRBV3-1/TRBV3-2,TRBJ1-5,.,TRBD1,TGTGCCAGCAGTCGTACAGGGGGCAAACAGCCCCAGCATTTT,CASSRTGGKQPQHF
TRBV18,TRBJ2-5,.,.,TGTGCCAGCTCAACAGGCCGGGAGACCCAGTACTTC,CASSTGRETQYF